This T cell receptor beta chain was sequenced in a study of blood T cell repertoires in COVID-19. Study background: Samples of COVID-19 (acute and convalescent) were obtained from the United States, Italy and Spain. Sample material is recorded as cDNA or gDNA derived from T cells, B-cell-depleted T cells, or PBMCs.

V lost 1 base and J lost 3, with 13 bases in between. CDR3 length: 15 amino acids. Germline V gives CDR1 SGHRS, CDR2 YFSETQ. This clone has ten or more counts. Some clones are missing from TCRdb's copy, which holds only in-frame ones; the method was immunoSEQ multiplex PCR. Of about 300,000 clones listed, roughly 88% are singletons. The chain joins TRBV5-1 to TRBJ1-1, with D possibly being TRBD1 (6 bases). This receptor was obtained from a woman aged 25-40 years who had recovered from COVID-19. The sequenced material came from peripheral blood. This CDR3 reads CASSLLLGAYTEAFF. In nucleotides, the CDR3 is TGCGCCAGCAGCTTGTTGCTGGGGGCTTACACTGAAGCTTTCTTT.